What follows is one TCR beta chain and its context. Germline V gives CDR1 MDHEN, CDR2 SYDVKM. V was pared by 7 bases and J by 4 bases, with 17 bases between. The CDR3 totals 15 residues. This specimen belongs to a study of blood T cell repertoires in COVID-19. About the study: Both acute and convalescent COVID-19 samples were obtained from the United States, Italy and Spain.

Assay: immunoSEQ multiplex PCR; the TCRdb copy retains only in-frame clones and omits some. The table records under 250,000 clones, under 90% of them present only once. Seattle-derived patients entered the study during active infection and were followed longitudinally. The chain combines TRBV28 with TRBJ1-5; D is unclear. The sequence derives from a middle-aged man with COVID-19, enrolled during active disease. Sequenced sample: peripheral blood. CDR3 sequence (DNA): TGTGCCAGCAAACCTCCCTTCTTAGTTAATCAGCCCCAGCATTTT. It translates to CASKPPFLVNQPQHF.